This T cell receptor (beta chain) is drawn from a study of regulatory T cells after allogeneic stem cell transplantation (dated 2018 in TCRdb). Study-wide context: Patients were divided into groups based on whether acute graft-versus-host disease developed within 100 days of stem cell transplantation. Fluorescence-activated cell sorting was used to isolate CD4+CD25+CD127- regulatory T cells from patient PBMCs. Conventional CD4+ T cells defined as CD4+CD25+/-CD127+ were also sorted and TCR-sequenced for comparison in the study. Between patients who did and did not develop acute graft-versus-host disease, the study compared the regulatory T-cell TCR repertoire following allogeneic stem cell transplantation.

For sequencing, an Illumina MiSeq was employed. The SMARTer RACE cDNA Amplification kit was used to reverse transcribe the RNA, and the TCR beta CDR3 region was then amplified. RNA from sorted cells was extracted with the RNeasy Mini Kit. Illumina paired-end sequencing was used to sequence the TCR beta amplicons. As for the authors' bioinformatics: MiXCR, VDJtools and the tcR R package were the tools used to analyze the TCR repertoire. Diversity was quantified with the inverse Simpson index, and clones were binned as rare, small, medium or expanded by repertoire proportion. Through fastp at Q25 and MiXCR, TCRdb rebuilt clones from the public reads, retaining in-frame beta chains. Identical CDR3 protein sequences are pooled into one entry, listed with their most common genes and DNA. TCRdb, rather than the study authors, made the V and J calls. The sample data list fewer than 5,500 distinct CDR3 sequences, and about 96% of these were observed just once. The ten largest clones take up around 37% of the sample.

What the authors observed across the whole study: In non-GvHD patients, the top 10 regulatory T-cell clones took up a significantly larger share of the repertoire, which suggests expansion of presumably allo-specific protective clones. Because of the small patient sample size, validation of the findings in a larger cohort was required. None of the regulatory T-cell clones was shared across all patients, and no significant correlation was found between sorted cell numbers and the inverse Simpson index. Conventional CD4+ T-cell repertoire diversity did not differ significantly between patients with and without graft-versus-host disease. A less diverse, more focused regulatory T-cell TCR repertoire was observed in patients without graft-versus-host disease than in patients with the disease.

Details on this clonotype: The antigen it recognizes is unknown. It has no much larger one-base neighbor in the sample; base qualities were not kept.

Taken from the germline V gene, the CDR1 and CDR2 loops are MNHEY and SVGAGI. The CDR3 measures 15 amino acids from cysteine to phenylalanine. CDR3 DNA only is kept here, 45 bases in frame from base 1. From V the trimming removes 6 bases and from J it removes 9 bases, while the gene matches leave 12 bases of the junction unaccounted for. In the paper's terms, the time point label means: 30 days after allogeneic hematopoietic stem cell transplantation. At 30 days after allogeneic hematopoietic stem cell transplantation, peripheral blood mononuclear cells were collected from the patients. The TCR originated in a human patient who had an allogeneic stem cell transplant, so the T cells may come from the graft donor. Specimen: sorted CD4+ T cells from blood (whether regulatory or conventional is not recorded), collected 30 days after allogeneic stem cell transplant. The sequence is built from TRBV6-5 and TRBJ2-1; the junction holds 9 bases that match TRBD2. The base sequence is TGTGCCAGCAGCACCCTGGCGGGAGGGCCGGTTGAGCAGTTCTTC. It codes for CASSTLAGGPVEQFF.